These 26 T cell receptor beta chains came from one sample sequenced in a study of blood T cell repertoires in COVID-19. Data came from immunoSEQ multiplex PCR; TCRdb stores just in-frame clones and leaves some out. The top ten hold roughly 61% of the sample, which has tens of thousands of clones, roughly 73% seen once. The specimen sequenced was peripheral blood. These receptor sequences come from an elderly man with acute or convalescent COVID-19.

This clone came up a few times. The rearrangement links TRBV7-6 to TRBJ2-3, with 9 bases that match TRBD2. The CDR3 contains 15 residues. The V and J ends lost 3 bases and 5 bases, in that order; junction bases with no gene match: 6. CDR1 SGHVS and CDR2 FNYEAQ come from the germline V gene. CDR3 residues: CASSLAGGAGDTQYF. In DNA, the CDR3 is TGTGCCAGCAGCTTGGCGGGAGGGGCGGGAGATACGCAGTATTTT.

This clone has just a few counts. The J gene is TRBJ2-2, the V gene TRBV2, with TRBD2 matching 7 bases. Losses at the gene ends were 6 bases for V and 5 bases for J; bases not matched to a gene: 12. Germline CDR1 reads SNHLY; CDR2 reads FYNNEI. This CDR3 contains 16 residues. CDR3 region: CASRAGVNERTGELFF. In DNA, the CDR3 is TGTGCCAGCAGGGCGGGGGTAAATGAAAGGACCGGGGAGCTGTTTTTT.

This clone appeared a single time. V and J are TRBV5-4 and TRBJ2-5; 10 positions match TRBD2. Germline V gene lookup returns CDR1 SGHNT and CDR2 YYREEE (reference sequence). Trimming cost V 2 bases and J 2 bases; bases outside gene matches: 9. The CDR3 totals 17 residues. The CDR3 sequence is CASSFAGTSELQETQYF. CDR3 nucleotides: TGTGCCAGCAGCTTTGCCGGGACTAGCGAGTTGCAAGAGACCCAGTACTTC.

This clone has only a few counts. This likely comes from a read error, as the CDR3 has no conserved phenylalanine or tryptophan at its end. Because the CDR3's place on the DNA is in doubt, the DNA is left out and the CDR3 is given as listed by TCRdb. V and J are TRBV28 and TRBJ1-2; the table's D call of TRBD1 was not tested on the DNA. The CDR3 region is 12 residues in length, termini included. CDR1 and CDR2 from the germline V gene are MDHEN and SYDVKM. The chain's CDR3 is CASRPLAGEGWL.

CDR3 protein: CASSRTGKNQPQHF. DNA for the CDR3: TGTGCCAGTAGTCGCACAGGGAAGAATCAGCCCCAGCATTTT. V is TRBV19 and J is TRBJ1-5; tentatively, D is TRBD1 (6 bases). V dropped 5 bases and J dropped 4 bases, with 12 bases sitting between them. In germline, CDR1 is LNHDA, CDR2 SQIVND (reference sequence). CDR3 size: 14 residues. The variable domain in full, completed from reference TRBV19 and TRBJ1-5, reads DGGITQSPKYLFRKEGQNVTLSCEQNLNHDAMYWYRQDPGQGLRLIYYSQIVNDFQKGDIAEGYSVSREKKESFPLTVTSAQKNPTAFYLCASSRTGKNQPQHFGDGTRLSIL.

V and J are TRBV18 and TRBJ2-1; 7 bases line up with TRBD2. The CDR3 has 16 residues. The trim removed 3 bases at V and 3 bases at J, leaving 8 bases unmatched. Germline CDR1 and CDR2: KGHSH and LQKENI. CDR3: CASSPREAGVYNEQFF. For the CDR3, the DNA is TGTGCCAGCTCACCCCGCGAGGCGGGAGTCTACAATGAGCAGTTCTTC.

V gene TRBV28 combines with J gene TRBJ2-5; perhaps TRBD2 as D (5 bases). The germline V and J ends were trimmed by 6 bases and 1 base, with 15 bases remaining between them. CDR1 is MDHEN, CDR2 SYDVKM, per germline. The CDR3 has 15 amino acids. CDR3 region: CASSPWSGGQETQYF. CDR3 bases: TGTGCCAGCAGCCCCTGGAGCGGAGGCCAAGAGACCCAGTACTTC.

This sequence joins TRBV4-3 and TRBJ2-3, with D possibly being TRBD1 (5 bases). V was shortened by 6 bases and J by 0 bases, with 13 bases between the two germline ends. This CDR3 region has 15 residues. The V gene's germline CDR1 is LGHNA and CDR2 YSLEER. In DNA, the CDR3 is TGCGCCAGCAGACTCCAGGGCTTTAGCACAGATACGCAGTATTTT. Translated: CASRLQGFSTDTQYF.

This clone was observed a single time. For the CDR3, the DNA is TGTGCCAGCAGCCCTCGGACTAGCGCGAACACCGGGGAGCTGTTTTTT. It encodes CASSPRTSANTGELFF. The V call is TRBV11-2, the J call TRBJ2-2, with 9 bases identical to TRBD2. V lost 5 bases, J lost 0 bases, and 4 bases stayed unmatched. CDR1 is SGHAT, CDR2 FQNNGV, per germline. CDR3 length: 16 amino acids.

The chain uses TRBV28 and TRBJ1-2; a possible D gene is TRBD1 (5 bases). The CDR3 totals 11 residues. Germline V CDR1 and CDR2: MDHEN, SYDVKM. Trimming pared 8 bases from V and 8 bases from J, leaving 12 bases between. CDR3 coding DNA: TGTGCCAGCGGGGACGGGAGGGGCTACACCTTC. Its translation is CASGDGRGYTF.

This clone has a handful of counts. CDR3 residues: CASRRGGGANVLTF. CDR3 DNA: TGTGCCAGCAGACGCGGGGGTGGGGCCAACGTCCTGACTTTC. The chain is built from TRBV28 and TRBJ2-6; 7 bases match TRBD2. With 6 bases clipped from V and 3 bases from J, the junction kept 2 bases outside the gene matches. This CDR3 is built from 14 residues. Looked up from germline, CDR1 is MDHEN and CDR2 is SYDVKM.

The rearrangement joins TRBV7-8 to TRBJ2-7, with 15 bases identical to TRBD2. This CDR3 comprises 20 residues. J was trimmed by 0 bases and V by 5 bases; bases with no gene match: 14. Germline V lookup: CDR1 SGHVS, CDR2 FQNEAQ. The CDR3 loop reads CASSPSGLAGGSPNSYEQYF. The DNA for the CDR3 is TGTGCCAGCAGCCCCTCGGGACTAGCGGGAGGTTCCCCCAACTCCTACGAGCAGTACTTC.

On this clone itself: Mismatch with germline at one junction end may stem from a read error. This chain uses TRBV5-1 with TRBJ2-1; 12 bases agree with TRBD1. The CDR3 contains 12 residues. Germline assignment: CDR1 SGHRS and CDR2 YFSETQ. The CDR3 here is CASSPSGTGGIF. CDR3 DNA: TGCGCCAGCAGCCCGAGTGGGACAGGGGGCATCTTC.

The chain has TRBV28 and TRBJ1-4; D call uncertain. The CDR3 length is 15 residues. Germline CDR1 and CDR2: MDHEN and SYDVKM. Trimming took 2 bases from V and 10 from J, leaving 17 bases between them. The CDR3 DNA sequence: TGTGCCAGCAGTTTAGGAGTCGTCGGGTCGCGAAAACTGTTTTTT. This translates into CASSLGVVGSRKLFF.

In its sample, this clone was seen a few times. The chain is built from TRBV18 and TRBJ1-3; a possible D gene is TRBD1 (6 bases). The germline V and J ends were trimmed by 5 bases and 0 bases, with 8 bases remaining between them. CDR1 KGHSH and CDR2 LQKENI come from the germline V gene. The length of the CDR3 is 14 residues. The CDR3 sequence: CASSTRGSGNTIYF. CDR3 DNA sequence: TGTGCCAGCTCAACCAGGGGCTCTGGAAACACCATATATTTT.

The J gene is TRBJ1-1, the V gene TRBV2, with TRBD1 identical over 8 bases. V lost 4 bases to trimming and J lost 4 bases; unmatched junction nucleotides: 5. The CDR3 spans 14 residues. Germline V gives CDR1 SNHLY, CDR2 FYNNEI. The DNA for the CDR3 is TGTGCCAGCAGTGGGGCAGGGGGCGTCACTGAAGCTTTCTTT. Translating gives CASSGAGGVTEAFF.

This clone has a handful of counts. This chain links TRBV6-5 with TRBJ1-2; D might be TRBD1 (5 bases). From germline, CDR1 is MNHEY and CDR2 SVGAGI. V was clipped by 5 bases and J by 8 bases, with 15 bases between them. The CDR3 loop spans 13 amino acids. This CDR3 reads CASSRDRVLGYTF. The CDR3 region has the DNA TGTGCCAGCAGTCGCGACAGAGTGTTAGGCTACACCTTC.

The J gene is TRBJ1-5, the V gene TRBV18; weak D call: TRBD1 (5 bases). Germline values: CDR1 KGHSH, CDR2 LQKENI. Trimming shortened V by 3 bases and J by 2 bases, and 8 bases separated the two germline ends. This CDR3 spans 14 amino acids. CDR3 region: CASSPQGGNQPQHF. CDR3 DNA: TGTGCCAGCTCACCGCAGGGTGGCAATCAGCCCCAGCATTTT.

The rearrangement uses TRBV12-3 or TRBV12-4 and TRBJ1-1, with TRBD1 matching over 10 bases. The trim removed 3 bases at V and 13 bases at J, leaving 5 bases unmatched. The CDR3 loop spans 12 amino acids. Here the CDR3 reads CASSFGQGDFFF. The DNA for the CDR3 is TGTGCCAGCAGTTTCGGACAGGGGGATTTTTTCTTT.

J is TRBJ2-3 and V is TRBV29-1; 16 positions match TRBD2. Germline V lookup: CDR1 SQVTM, CDR2 ANQGSEA. V was clipped by 5 bases and J by 3 bases; unmatched bases: 8. This CDR3 has 17 residues. CDR3 sequence: CSVSGTSGRAVTDTQYF. The CDR3 DNA sequence: TGCAGCGTTTCGGGGACTAGCGGGAGGGCCGTGACAGATACGCAGTATTTT.

J is TRBJ2-5 and V is TRBV3-1 (or the pseudogene TRBV3-2); D uncertain. This CDR3 contains 12 residues. Trimming cost V 3 bases and J 8 bases, with 10 bases left between them. The germline V gene encodes CDR1 LGHDT and CDR2 YNNKEL (reference sequence). CDR3 in amino acids: CASSQSSLTQYF. In nucleotides, the CDR3 is TGTGCCAGCAGCCAGTCGTCTCTCACCCAGTACTTC.

The chain employs TRBV6-6 and TRBJ2-1, with 11 nucleotides matching TRBD2. There are 16 residues in the CDR3. The trim removed 7 bases at V and 9 bases at J, leaving 14 bases unmatched. Germline-derived CDR1 and CDR2 are MNHNY and SVGAGI (reference sequence). CDR3 loop: CASKPRTSGSNPEQFF. The CDR3 nucleotides read TGTGCCAGCAAACCGAGAACTAGCGGGAGTAACCCTGAGCAGTTCTTC.

CDR3 in amino acids: CASSSGSNTEAFF. The CDR3 bases are TGCGCCAGCAGCTCCGGGTCGAACACTGAAGCTTTCTTT. The chain combines TRBV5-1 with TRBJ1-1, with D unclear. The CDR3 is made up of 13 amino acids. Germline lookup yields CDR1 SGHRS and CDR2 YFSETQ. V was clipped by 3 bases and J by 1 base, with 7 bases between them. The variable domain in full, with the rest retrieved from reference TRBV5-1 and TRBJ1-1, is KAGVTQTPRYLIKTRGQQVTLSCSPISGHRSVSWYQQTPGQGLQFLFEYFSETQRNKGNFPGRFSGRQFSNSRSEMNVSTLELGDSALYLCASSSGSNTEAFFGQGTRLTVV.

The count of this clone is one. The chain combines TRBV9 with TRBJ2-5; TRBD2 matches 8 bases. This CDR3 comprises 16 residues. Germline V gene sequence: CDR1 SGDLS, CDR2 YYNGEE. The V segment lost 1 base and the J segment 2 bases; nucleotides outside the gene matches: 7. Here the CDR3 reads CASSVSSGGGQETQYF. CDR3 nucleotides: TGTGCCAGCAGCGTATCCTCGGGCGGGGGGCAAGAGACCCAGTACTTC.

The J gene is TRBJ2-1, the V gene TRBV21-1; the table calls TRBD1, which could not be checked here. TRBV21-1 counts as a pseudogene. The CDR3 loop spans 16 amino acids. CDR3 DNA: TGTGCCAGCAGCAAAGACAGGGAAAACTTCTACAATGAGCAGTTCTTC. It codes for CASSKDRENFYNEQFF.

This sequence joins TRBV4-3 and TRBJ1-2; 7 bases line up with TRBD1. V gave up 5 bases and J gave up 2 bases; unmatched junction bases: 8. Germline V CDR1 and CDR2: LGHNA, YSLEER. The CDR3 consists of 15 residues. The CDR3 DNA reads TGCGCCAGCAGCACACAGGGGTCCTCGAACTATGGCTACACCTTC. Protein product: CASSTQGSSNYGYTF.